The clone carrying this T cell receptor beta chain was counted at least ten times. The data originate from a study of blood T cell repertoires in COVID-19. Sequenced by immunoSEQ multiplex PCR; TCRdb stores in-frame clones only, minus some. Found here are about 150,000 clones, roughly 87% of them singletons; the top ten hold roughly 4%. Clinical histories supplied by participants themselves formed the basis of cohort assignment. V was pared by 0 bases and J by 6 bases, with 8 bases of the junction left unmatched. CDR3 size: 16 residues. CDR1 LGHNA and CDR2 YNFKEQ come from the germline V gene. The V call is TRBV4-2, the J call TRBJ1-5; TRBD1 aligns across 7 bases. The TCR comes from a woman aged 40-49 years who had been exposed to COVID-19. The sequenced material came from PBMCs or T cells enriched from blood (not recorded which). CDR3 protein: CASSQEAGQARQPQHF. The CDR3 bases are TGTGCCAGCAGCCAAGAGGCCGGACAGGCTCGTCAGCCCCAGCATTTT.